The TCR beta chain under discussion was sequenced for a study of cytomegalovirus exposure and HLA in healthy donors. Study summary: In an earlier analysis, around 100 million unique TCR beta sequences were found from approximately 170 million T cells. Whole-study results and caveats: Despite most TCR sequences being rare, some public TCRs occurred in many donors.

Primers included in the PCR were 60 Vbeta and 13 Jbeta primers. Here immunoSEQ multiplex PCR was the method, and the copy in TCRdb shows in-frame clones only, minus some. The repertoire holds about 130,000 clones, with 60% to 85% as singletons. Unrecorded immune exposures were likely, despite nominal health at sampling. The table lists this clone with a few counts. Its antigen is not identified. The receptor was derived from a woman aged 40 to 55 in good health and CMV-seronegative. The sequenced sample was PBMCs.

CDR3 DNA: TGTGCCAGCAGTGCCGGACAGGGCCTCCTCGGGGCTGGGGCCAACGTCCTGACTTTC. It codes for CASSAGQGLLGAGANVLTF. The V gene is TRBV27, the J gene TRBJ2-6; 8 nucleotides agree with TRBD1. V was clipped by 5 bases and J by 2 bases; unmatched bases: 14. Looked up from germline, CDR1 is MNHEY and CDR2 is SMNVEV (reference sequence). The CDR3 extends over 19 amino acids.